What follows are 27 T cell receptor beta chains derived from one specimen sequenced in a study of beta chain features in type 1 diabetes (dated by TCRdb to the late 2010s). Preparation of the library involved the immunoSEQ multiplex PCR assay. The entire amount of isolated RNA was reverse transcribed using the High Capacity cDNA Reverse Transcription Kit, so the sequenced TCRB transcripts were expressed ones. This is the immuneACCESS table as TCRdb keeps it, with only in-frame sequences that have V and J called. A part of the clones is gone; compared with another copy, unresolved V genes explain less than half, and the rest is unexplained. This sample has about 620,000 clones in its table, and roughly a sixth of those were observed once. The biggest ten clones account for under 0.095% of the sample. The sample consisted of naive CD4+ T cells from blood. Explained via the paper, the cell subset or site label denotes: true naive CD4+ T cells. The receptors originated from a man younger than 35 in good health.

This clone showed up just a few times. The chain joins TRBV7-2 to TRBJ2-5; D remains unclear. This CDR3 has 13 residues. V was shortened by 5 bases and J by 3 bases, with 10 bases between the two germline ends. Germline CDR1 and CDR2: SGHTA and FQGNSA. CDR3 nucleotide sequence: TGTGCCAGCAGCCCCGACACCGAAGAGACCCAGTACTTC. Its protein is CASSPDTEETQYF.

This chain connects TRBV6-6 to TRBJ2-5; D not resolved. The V gene lost 8 bases and the J gene lost 2 bases, with 9 bases spanning the gap. The CDR3 consists of 12 residues. Germline V lookup: CDR1 MNHNY, CDR2 SVGAGI (reference sequence). The CDR3: CASGRWQETQYF. CDR3 bases: TGTGCCAGCGGCAGGTGGCAAGAGACCCAGTACTTC.

The chain's CDR3 is CASSPPGLADTQYF. The CDR3 bases are TGTGCCAGCAGCCCCCCCGGACTAGCAGATACGCAGTATTTT. The chain uses TRBV7-3 and TRBJ2-3; the match to TRBD2 covers 7 bases. The V gene end was trimmed by 5 bases and the J gene end by 4 bases; junction bases not matched to a gene: 6. Germline V gene sequence: CDR1 SGHTA, CDR2 FQGTGA. The CDR3 is 14 residues long.

This clone was counted only a few times. The gene calls are TRBV18 and TRBJ2-7; the D gene is possibly TRBD1 (6 bases). The CDR3 is made up of 15 amino acids. Germline lookup yields CDR1 KGHSH and CDR2 LQKENI. Trimming shortened V by 3 bases and J by 3 bases, and 15 bases separated the two germline ends. CDR3 nucleotide sequence: TGTGCCAGCTCACCTTATGGGGGCCAGGGCTACGAGCAGTACTTC. Translating gives CASSPYGGQGYEQYF.

Only a few counts were recorded for this clone. This chain joins TRBV11-2 and TRBJ2-7; D gene ambiguous. Deletions cut 6 bases from V and 2 bases from J, with 17 bases between. The CDR3 is 15 residues long. CDR1 is SGHAT, CDR2 FQNNGV, per germline. CDR3 in amino acids: CASRSIQRKAYEQYF. As DNA, the CDR3 is TGTGCCAGCAGAAGTATACAGAGGAAGGCCTACGAGCAGTACTTC.

The chain recombines TRBV4-3 with TRBJ1-2; D unclear. The CDR3 is made up of 13 amino acids. Germline V gene sequence: CDR1 LGHNA, CDR2 YSLEER. V dropped 0 bases and J dropped 3 bases, with 5 bases sitting between them. In nucleotides, the CDR3 is TGCGCCAGCAGCCAAGATCCATACTATGGCTACACCTTC. It codes for CASSQDPYYGYTF.

This chain connects TRBV7-9 to TRBJ1-4; no clear D. V lost 6 bases and J lost 5, with 19 bases in between. This CDR3 comprises 16 residues. Germline V CDR1 and CDR2: SEHNR, FQNEAQ (reference sequence). The CDR3 DNA is TGTGCCAGCAGTTATCCCGCGCGCGCCCCGAATGAAAAACTGTTTTTT. Its protein product is CASSYPARAPNEKLFF.

This chain uses TRBV7-2 with TRBJ2-6, with a tentative D call TRBD2 (5 bases). V was cut by 6 bases and J by 4 bases, with 19 bases left in between. The germline CDR1 and CDR2 sequences are SGHTA and FQGNSA. This CDR3 contains 17 residues. CDR3: CASSSLDSALGANVLTF. The CDR3 coding sequence is TGTGCCAGCAGTTCCTTGGACTCCGCTCTCGGGGCCAACGTCCTGACTTTC.

The chain recombines TRBV6-5 with TRBJ1-5; no clear D gene. CDR3 size: 14 residues. V lost 6 bases and J 4 bases, leaving 13 bases between the germline ends. Germline loops: CDR1 MNHEY, CDR2 SVGAGI. The CDR3 region has the DNA TGTGCCAGCAGGCACAGCCTATTAAATCAGCCCCAGCATTTT. Translation: CASRHSLLNQPQHF.

The chain links TRBV9 to TRBJ2-4; 9 nucleotides line up with TRBD2. The germline V gene encodes CDR1 SGDLS and CDR2 YYNGEE. V lost 2 bases and J lost 7; bases outside the gene matches: 7. The CDR3 is made up of 15 amino acids. CDR3 sequence: CASSVGLARGNIQYF. In DNA form, the CDR3 reads TGTGCCAGCAGCGTGGGACTAGCTCGGGGGAACATTCAGTACTTC.

The chain employs TRBV7-9 and TRBJ2-5; 8 bases are shared with TRBD1. From germline, CDR1 is SEHNR and CDR2 FQNEAQ (reference sequence). The CDR3 is made up of 16 amino acids. With 5 bases clipped from V and 5 bases from J, the junction kept 13 bases outside the gene matches. CDR3 sequence: CASSPEGSGGYETQYF. The DNA of the CDR3 is TGTGCCAGCAGCCCAGAGGGATCAGGGGGCTACGAGACCCAGTACTTC.

This clone was recorded a few times. V and J are TRBV5-1 and TRBJ2-3, with 12 positions matching TRBD2. CDR1 and CDR2 from the germline V gene are SGHRS and YFSETQ. V lost 0 bases to trimming and J lost 3 bases; unmatched junction nucleotides: 14. The CDR3 covers 20 residues. CDR3 bases: TGCGCCAGCAGCTTGGTTCCTATAAGACTAGCGGGAGACGGAACAGATACGCAGTATTTT. It codes for CASSLVPIRLAGDGTDTQYF.

The DNA for the CDR3 is TGTGCCAGCAGTTCCTGGACAGACGGCTCCTACGAGCAGTACTTC. The encoded protein is CASSSWTDGSYEQYF. The chain has TRBV28 and TRBJ2-7; tentative D call: TRBD1 (6 bases). CDR3 size: 15 residues. Germline V gives CDR1 MDHEN, CDR2 SYDVKM. V lost 4 bases and J 0 bases, leaving 13 bases between the germline ends.

This clone was observed a handful of times. The chain is built from TRBV4-3 and TRBJ1-2, with 7 bases identical to TRBD1. This CDR3 has 14 amino acids. Germline assignment: CDR1 LGHNA and CDR2 YSLEER. The ends lost 1 base at V and 5 bases at J; junction bases unmatched: 4. CDR3 protein: CASSQVPQGYGYTF. DNA of the CDR3: TGCGCCAGCAGCCAAGTACCACAGGGGTATGGCTACACCTTC.

In regard to this clone: Other DNA sequences of this sample code for an identical CDR3. V and J are TRBV9 and TRBJ2-1; D remains unclear. Germline CDR1 is SGDLS and CDR2 is YYNGEE. The CDR3 runs 15 residues. Trimming cost V 0 bases and J 1 base, with 8 bases left between them. The CDR3 coding sequence is TGTGCCAGCAGCGTAGCAGGTGGGTCCTACAATGAGCAGTTCTTC. It codes for CASSVAGGSYNEQFF.

V is TRBV25-1 and J is TRBJ1-4; no reliable D call. CDR1 is MGHDK and CDR2 is SYGVNS in the germline V gene. V was clipped by 4 bases and J by 7 bases, with 10 bases between them. The CDR3 is 13 amino acids. Here the CDR3 reads CASSGREGEKLFF. CDR3 bases: TGTGCCAGCAGTGGAAGGGAGGGTGAAAAACTGTTTTTT.

This clone was seen a handful of times. The gene calls are TRBV4-2 and TRBJ1-2; D might be TRBD1 (5 bases). Trimming stripped 0 bases from V and 7 bases from J, with 18 bases between. There are 16 residues in the CDR3. Germline CDR1 reads LGHNA; CDR2 reads YNFKEQ. In DNA form, the CDR3 reads TGTGCCAGCAGCCAAGACGTGGCCCAAGGGACTGGTGGCTACACCTTC. Residues: CASSQDVAQGTGGYTF.

The J gene is TRBJ2-7, the V gene TRBV14; D is perhaps TRBD1 or TRBD2 (6 bases each). The V and J ends lost 4 bases and 0 bases respectively, with 16 bases between them. The CDR3 is 16 amino acids. Germline V gives CDR1 SGHDN, CDR2 FVKESK. As DNA, the CDR3 is TGTGCCAGCAGCCCTTCGGGGGCCCGAAGCTCCTACGAGCAGTACTTC. Protein product: CASSPSGARSSYEQYF.

The rearrangement uses TRBV5-6 and TRBJ2-5; no firm D call. V lost 4 bases and J lost 0, with 13 bases in between. Germline loops: CDR1 SGHDT, CDR2 YYEEEE. The CDR3 runs to 15 residues. CDR3 nucleotide sequence: TGTGCCAGCAGCCCGGATGTTAGGGACCAAGAGACCCAGTACTTC. As protein: CASSPDVRDQETQYF. Full variable domain (outside the CDR3, taken from reference TRBV5-6 and TRBJ2-5): DAGVTQSPTHLIKTRGQQVTLRCSPKSGHDTVSWYQQALGQGPQFIFQYYEEEERQRGNFPDRFSGHQFPNYSSELNVNALLLGDSALYLCASSPDVRDQETQYFGPGTRLLVL.

This clone occurred a few times. The genes are TRBV6-6 and TRBJ1-2, with a possible D match to TRBD1 (5 bases). This CDR3 has 13 amino acids. CDR1 MNHNY and CDR2 SVGAGI come from the germline V gene (reference sequence). Trimming took off 6 bases at V and 4 bases at J, with 12 bases between the two ends. CDR3 region: CASSYDSFYGYTF. DNA for the CDR3: TGTGCCAGCAGCTACGACAGCTTCTATGGCTACACCTTC.

The chain joins TRBV7-2 to TRBJ1-5, with D possibly matching TRBD1 (5 bases). Germline CDR1 SGHTA, CDR2 FQGNSA. The CDR3 is 15 amino acids. V dropped 2 bases and J dropped 3 bases, with 11 bases sitting between them. The CDR3 DNA follows: TGTGCCAGCAGCTTAAGGGGTTTAAACAATCAGCCCCAGCATTTT. Translating gives CASSLRGLNNQPQHF. Drawing the rest from reference TRBV7-2 and TRBJ1-5, the complete variable domain is GAGVSQSPSNKVTEKGKDVELRCDPISGHTALYWYRQSLGQGLEFLIYFQGNSAPDKSGLPSDRFSAERTGGSVSTLTIQRTQQEDSAVYLCASSLRGLNNQPQHFGDGTRLSIL.

This clone was seen a few times. The rearrangement joins TRBV23-1 to TRBJ1-2, with D uncertain. TRBV23-1 is reported as an ORF; its role is uncertain. V shed 0 bases and J shed 11 bases, with 22 bases lying between them. CDR3 length: 16 residues. The CDR3 here is CASSQSQVPPIGGYTF. In DNA form, the CDR3 reads TGCGCCAGCAGTCAATCGCAAGTCCCTCCTATTGGAGGGTACACCTTC.

As for this clone: The sample carries other DNA sequences with the same CDR3. The V gene is TRBV19, the J gene TRBJ2-2, with 8 bases lining up with TRBD1. This CDR3 is built from 14 residues. Unmatched junction bases numbered 6, after V lost 8 bases and J lost 4 bases. Per germline, CDR1 LNHDA and CDR2 SQIVND (reference sequence). As DNA, the CDR3 is TGTGCCAGTTCCAGGGGGCAGGGCACCGGGGAGCTGTTTTTT. Its protein product is CASSRGQGTGELFF.

The rearrangement links TRBV11-1 to TRBJ2-7; 8 bases are shared with TRBD1. Germline lookup yields CDR1 SGHAT and CDR2 FQDESV (reference sequence). Trimming removed 2 bases from V and 4 bases from J; junction bases left unmatched: 7. The CDR3 extends over 15 amino acids. The chain's CDR3 is CASSLKLQGAYEQYF. The CDR3 coding sequence is TGTGCCAGCAGCTTAAAGCTCCAGGGGGCTTACGAGCAGTACTTC. Drawing the rest from reference TRBV11-1 and TRBJ2-7, the complete variable domain is EAEVAQSPRYKITEKSQAVAFWCDPISGHATLYWYRQILGQGPELLVQFQDESVVDDSQLPKDRFSAERLKGVDSTLKIQPAELGDSAMYLCASSLKLQGAYEQYFGPGTRLTVT.

The genes are TRBV9 and TRBJ2-2; 8 positions match TRBD1. With V trimmed by 4 bases and J by 1 base, 12 bases remained unmatched. This CDR3 region has 18 residues. Germline CDR1 reads SGDLS; CDR2 reads YYNGEE. CDR3 DNA: TGTGCCAGCAGCCCGCGAAAAAGAGGGACAGGGAACACCGGGGAGCTGTTTTTT. Encoded protein: CASSPRKRGTGNTGELFF.

This clone has only a few counts. The chain employs TRBV7-6 and TRBJ2-7; D assignment may be TRBD1 or TRBD2 (5 bases each). The CDR3 covers 14 residues. Trimming removed 4 bases at V and 2 bases at J, with 12 bases between. Per the germline V gene, CDR1 is SGHVS and CDR2 is FNYEAQ. CDR3 region: CASSSRDGPYEQYF. The CDR3, as DNA: TGTGCCAGCAGCTCACGGGACGGACCCTACGAGCAGTACTTC.

This clone was detected only a few times. V and J are TRBV9 and TRBJ1-3; D not certain. V lost 0 bases and J lost 1, with 11 bases in between. Germline assignment: CDR1 SGDLS and CDR2 YYNGEE. The CDR3 runs to 16 residues. CDR3 residues: CASSVDRAWSGNTIYF. The CDR3 DNA reads as TGTGCCAGCAGCGTAGATCGTGCCTGGTCTGGAAACACCATATATTTT.